The 6 T cell receptor beta chains given below trace back to one sample, sequenced in a study of cytomegalovirus exposure and HLA in healthy donors (dated by TCRdb to about 2017). Library creation used the immunoSEQ multiplex PCR assay. The multiplex PCR relied on a mix of 60 forward primers for TCR Vbeta segments and 13 reverse primers for TCR Jbeta segments. Held by TCRdb, this immuneACCESS table contains in-frame sequences only and omits some clones. Under half of the omission traces to an unresolved V gene where checked; the cause of the rest is unknown. The sample profile shows some 170,000 clones; more than 60% of them were found once. In total, the top ten clones hold roughly 2.5% of the sample. The sample taken for sequencing was PBMCs. These receptors all stem from a human donor in good health.

J is TRBJ1-2 and V is TRBV5-1; D might be TRBD1 (5 bases). Germline V gene data show CDR1 as SGHRS and CDR2 as YFSETQ. V was clipped by 3 bases and J by 5 bases, with 20 bases between them. The length of the CDR3 is 16 residues. The CDR3 region is CASSSEPSGSIYGYTF. The CDR3 coding sequence is TGCGCCAGCAGCTCCGAACCTTCAGGGTCCATTTATGGCTACACCTTC.

The chain carries TRBV5-4 and TRBJ1-1, with unresolved D. This CDR3 is built from 14 residues. V was cut by 4 bases and J by 0 bases, with 10 bases left in between. CDR1 is SGHNT, CDR2 YYREEE, per germline (reference sequence). CDR3 bases: TGTGCCAGCAGCAGAACAGCTATGAACACTGAAGCTTTCTTT. As protein: CASSRTAMNTEAFF.

The CDR3 nucleotides are TGTGCCAGCAGTTTATCCAGTGGTGCGGACACTGAAGCTTTCTTT. It translates to CASSLSSGADTEAFF. The V call is TRBV27, the J call TRBJ1-1; D gene unclear. Germline loops: CDR1 MNHEY, CDR2 SMNVEV (reference sequence). This CDR3 comprises 15 residues. Trimming cost V 0 bases and J 3 bases, with 11 bases left between them.

The V call is TRBV11-2, the J call TRBJ1-2; D is ambiguous. CDR1 and CDR2 (germline): SGHAT, FQNNGV. V gave up 0 bases and J gave up 4 bases, with 15 bases separating them. This CDR3 comprises 16 residues. CDR3 residues: CASSLDLRPAAYGYTF. CDR3 bases: TGTGCCAGCAGCTTAGATCTCAGACCGGCGGCCTATGGCTACACCTTC.

V and J are TRBV11-2 and TRBJ1-1, with D unclear. The germline CDR1 and CDR2 sequences are SGHAT and FQNNGV. V lost 7 bases and J 3 bases, leaving 9 bases between the germline ends. This CDR3 comprises 12 residues. CDR3 protein: CASNLKHTEAFF. CDR3 sequence (DNA): TGTGCCAGCAATTTGAAGCACACTGAAGCTTTCTTT.

The chain joins TRBV10-3 to TRBJ1-2; D uncertain. Germline CDR1 reads ENHRY; CDR2 reads SYGVKD. The CDR3 is made up of 13 amino acids. V was trimmed by 10 bases and J by 7 bases, leaving 19 bases between them. The CDR3 DNA is TGTGCCACCTCCCCGGGGAGCTTGGGTGGCTACACCTTC. This gives the protein CATSPGSLGGYTF.